This TCR beta chain was sequenced during a study of shared clonotypes between healthy human individuals. Germline V gene lookup returns CDR1 MDHEN and CDR2 SYDVKM. This CDR3 has 14 residues. The V and J ends lost 6 bases and 2 bases respectively, with 11 bases between them. Only in-frame clones appear in the TCRdb table, and some are missing; sequencing was by immunoSEQ multiplex PCR. This table holds around 980,000 clones, about four fifths found once. The sequence was collected from a man aged 18 to 30 in good health. Some clones in this sample may be carry-over from other donors' samples. Source material: memory CD4+ T cells from PBMCs. The subset is: CD45RA-negative fraction. The V call is TRBV28, the J call TRBJ2-1; D not resolved. The CDR3 here is CASSRPVTYNEQFF. As DNA, the CDR3 is TGTGCCAGCAGCCGACCTGTTACCTACAATGAGCAGTTCTTC.